These 23 T cell receptor beta chains share one sample of origin, sequenced in a study of T cells in Graves' hyperthyroidism and ophthalmopathy. It was RNA transcripts that yielded the amplified TCR beta CDR3 regions. HTBI primers were the set used in a first-round RT-PCR of the TCR CDR3. Via MiXCR, TCRdb re-called the multiplex PCR reads, giving one row per CDR3 protein. This sample has tens of thousands of distinct CDR3 sequences, with roughly 46% found just once. Specimen: blood. The receptors were sampled from a woman aged 25 to 39 with Graves' hyperthyroidism.

The rearrangement uses TRBV5-1 and TRBJ1-4; 8 nucleotides line up with TRBD1. CDR1 is SGHRS and CDR2 is YFSETQ in the germline V gene. The V segment lost 3 bases and the J segment 8 bases; nucleotides outside the gene matches: 12. The CDR3 is 16 amino acids. CDR3 DNA: TGCGCCAGCAGCTCAGGGGGGACAGGAGGTAGCGAAAAACTGTTTTTT. This sequence encodes CASSSGGTGGSEKLFF.

This clonotype was counted at least ten times. The chain uses TRBV28 and TRBJ1-2, with a weak D call TRBD1 (5 bases). CDR3 length: 16 amino acids. Germline CDR1 and CDR2: MDHEN and SYDVKM. V lost 1 base and J lost 8, with 20 bases in between. CDR3 loop: CASSLSTGTAPGGYTF. The DNA of the CDR3 is TGTGCCAGCAGTTTATCGACCGGGACCGCGCCGGGGGGCTACACCTTC.

The chain couples TRBV7-9 to TRBJ2-2; tentative D call: TRBD1 (6 bases). The CDR3 length is 15 residues. The ends were cut back, 4 bases at V and 3 bases at J, with 12 bases in the middle. Germline values: CDR1 SEHNR, CDR2 FQNEAQ (reference sequence). The CDR3, as DNA: TGTGCCAGCAGCTCCCCTGGGGGCCACACCGGGGAGCTGTTTTTT. Translation: CASSSPGGHTGELFF.

This clonotype was seen many times. This chain uses TRBV28 with TRBJ2-7, with TRBD1 matching over 7 bases. The CDR3 has 13 residues. V trimming: 2 bases; J trimming: 9 bases; junction bases outside the gene matches: 7. Germline lookup yields CDR1 MDHEN and CDR2 SYDVKM. As DNA, the CDR3 is TGTGCCAGCAGTTTACCGGTTCAGGGGGTGCAGTACTTC. It yields the protein CASSLPVQGVQYF.

This clonotype was observed many times. This chain uses TRBV5-1 with TRBJ2-3; 13 bases agree with TRBD2. V shed 0 bases and J 6 bases; nucleotides not matched to a gene: 7. The CDR3 runs 17 residues. Germline loops: CDR1 SGHRS, CDR2 YFSETQ. The CDR3 protein is CASSLGLAGGFVDTQYF. CDR3 sequence (DNA): TGCGCCAGCAGCTTGGGACTAGCGGGAGGATTCGTCGATACGCAGTATTTT.

As concerns this clonotype: One end of the junction is discordant with germline, which a read error may explain. V usage is TRBV4-2 and J usage is TRBJ1-2; the D gene is possibly TRBD1 (5 bases). The CDR3 is 15 residues long. Germline CDR1 reads LGHNA; CDR2 reads YNFKEQ. CDR3 amino acids: CARSQDQGPVSGYTF. DNA of the CDR3: TGTGCCAGGAGCCAGGACCAGGGCCCTGTATCAGGCTACACCTTC.

The V gene is TRBV7-2, the J gene TRBJ2-7, with a weak D call TRBD2 (5 bases). The germline V gene encodes CDR1 SGHTA and CDR2 FQGNSA. V lost 6 bases, J lost 7 bases, and 13 bases lay in between. This CDR3 is 12 amino acids long. CDR3 loop: CASRLVGTEQYF. CDR3 bases: TGTGCCAGCAGACTAGTGGGTACTGAGCAGTACTTC. The complete variable domain, with remaining parts taken from reference TRBV7-2 and TRBJ2-7, reads GAGVSQSPSNKVTEKGKDVELRCDPISGHTALYWYRQSLGQGLEFLIYFQGNSAPDKSGLPSDRFSAERTGGSVSTLTIQRTQQEDSAVYLCASRLVGTEQYFGPGTRLTVT.

In its sample, this clonotype ranks as medium-sized. The rearrangement links TRBV20-1 to TRBJ2-1; tentative D call: TRBD2 (6 bases). V dropped 3 bases and J dropped 12 bases, with 9 bases sitting between them. The CDR3 covers 10 residues. CDR1 is DFQATT, CDR2 SNEGSKA, per germline (reference sequence). The DNA for the CDR3 is TGCAGTGCTAGCGAGGAGGGGCAGTTCTTC. It yields the protein CSASEEGQFF.

By its share, this clonotype is medium-sized. The rearrangement joins TRBV29-1 to TRBJ2-5; 7 bases fit TRBD1. The CDR3 has 13 residues. CDR1 and CDR2 (germline): SQVTM, ANQGSEA. Germline trimming cut 6 bases from V and 1 base from J; bases unmatched to any gene: 5. The CDR3 nucleotides read TGCAGCGTCCAAACAGGGGCCCAAGAGACCCAGTACTTC. The encoded protein is CSVQTGAQETQYF.

Here the CDR3 DNA reads TGTGCCAGCAGCTCGGGGCGGGCAACCTACAATGAGCAGTTCTTC. It specifies CASSSGRATYNEQFF. This chain connects TRBV7-2 to TRBJ2-1; possibly TRBD1 or TRBD2 for D (5 bases each). V was trimmed by 4 bases and J by 2 bases, leaving 12 bases between them. Per germline, CDR1 SGHTA and CDR2 FQGNSA. The CDR3 covers 15 residues.

This clonotype was counted at least ten times. The chain links TRBV20-1 to TRBJ2-5, with 7 bases lining up with TRBD2. The germline gives CDR1 DFQATT, CDR2 SNEGSKA (reference sequence). The length of the CDR3 is 14 residues. With 1 base clipped from V and 0 bases from J, the junction kept 2 bases outside the gene matches. The CDR3 DNA reads as TGCAGTGCTAGAGCGACTAGCCACCAAGAGACCCAGTACTTC. Translating it yields CSARATSHQETQYF.

The genes are TRBV10-3 and TRBJ1-5; TRBD1 matches 7 bases. There are 16 residues in the CDR3. Trimming at V came to 0 bases and at J to 3 bases, leaving 5 bases not matched to a gene. Per the germline V gene, CDR1 is ENHRY and CDR2 is SYGVKD. The CDR3 sequence is CAISESQTGLNQPQHF. The DNA of the CDR3 is TGTGCCATCAGTGAGTCACAGACAGGGCTCAATCAGCCCCAGCATTTT.

This clonotype was picked up many times. The chain uses TRBV28 and TRBJ2-7; no clear D. The V and J ends lost 4 bases and 2 bases respectively, with 12 bases between them. The germline V gene has CDR1 MDHEN and CDR2 SYDVKM. The CDR3 has 14 amino acids. CDR3 nucleotide sequence: TGTGCCAGCAGTTCCCTAGATACTACCTACGAGCAGTACTTC. This sequence encodes CASSSLDTTYEQYF.

The chain couples TRBV11-3 to TRBJ2-7; no clear D gene. Germline loops: CDR1 SGHNT, CDR2 YENEEA. The CDR3 spans 14 residues. V was shortened by 5 bases and J by 4 bases, with 15 bases between the two germline ends. The CDR3 sequence is CASSPRGSGYEQYF. DNA of the CDR3: TGTGCCAGCAGCCCCCGAGGTAGTGGGTACGAGCAGTACTTC.

The CDR3 bases are TGTGCCAGCACCCGATGGGGGGGTGAGAACACCGGGGAGCTGTTTTTT. Translating gives CASTRWGGENTGELFF. The genes are TRBV27 and TRBJ2-2; 7 nucleotides align to TRBD2. Germline V gene data show CDR1 as MNHEY and CDR2 as SMNVEV (reference sequence). V lost 7 bases and J lost 1; bases outside the gene matches: 9. This CDR3 has 16 residues.

The CDR3 reads CATGYQETQYF. The CDR3 DNA is TGTGCCACAGGATATCAAGAGACCCAGTACTTC. The chain has TRBV24-1 and TRBJ2-5, with D hard to call. Germline V gives CDR1 KGHDR, CDR2 SFDVKD. This CDR3 is built from 11 residues. With 10 bases removed from V and 2 bases from J, the gap between germline ends came to 7 bases.

By sample share, this clonotype is medium-sized. The chain is built from TRBV7-3 and TRBJ1-6; possibly TRBD1 for D (5 bases). V lost 5 bases, J lost 9 bases, and 14 bases lay in between. This CDR3 is 14 amino acids long. Germline CDR1 is SGHTA and CDR2 is FQGTGA. The CDR3: CASSRGTEGSPLHF. DNA for the CDR3: TGTGCCAGCAGCCGGGGCACAGAGGGTTCACCCCTCCACTTT.

Comments on this clonotype: Mismatch with germline at one junction end may stem from a read error. V gene TRBV12-3 or TRBV12-4 combines with J gene TRBJ2-3, with D hard to call. The CDR3 consists of 13 residues. CDR3 coding DNA: TGTGCCAGCAGTTTGGAGAGCGCAGATACGCGGTATTTT. Amino acid sequence: CASSLESADTRYF.

A remark on this clonotype: The junction does not match germline at one end; this may be a read error. The V gene is TRBV7-9, the J gene TRBJ2-7; D is tentatively TRBD1 or TRBD2 (5 bases each). There are 15 residues in the CDR3. The germline V gene has CDR1 SEHNR and CDR2 FQNEAQ (reference sequence). The CDR3 is CASRGSRDGRYEQYF. Written as DNA, the CDR3 is TGCGCCAGCAGAGGGTCCCGGGACGGACGATACGAGCAGTACTTC.

Comments on this clonotype: A read error may account for a junction end that differs from germline. The chain links TRBV4-2 to TRBJ2-7, with D perhaps matching TRBD2 (6 bases). CDR1 and CDR2 from the germline V gene are LGHNA and YNFKEQ. This CDR3 has 17 residues. In DNA form, the CDR3 reads TGTGCCGGCAGTCGTGCGCGAGGGGACTCCAGCTCCTACGAGCAGTACTTC. This translates into CAGSRARGDSSSYEQYF.

A note on this clonotype: This CDR3 is missing its conserved last phenylalanine or tryptophan, likely due to a read error. It is unclear where the CDR3 begins or ends on the DNA, so no DNA is shown, and the CDR3 is as TCRdb lists it. This sequence joins TRBV28 and TRBJ2-2. The CDR3 length equals 11 residues, ends included. Germline-derived CDR1 and CDR2 are MDHEN and SYDVKM. CDR3 in amino acids: CASSSTGELSC.

The sample holds many counts of this clonotype. This sequence joins TRBV20-1 and TRBJ1-2; D perhaps matches TRBD1 (5 bases). This CDR3 region has 13 residues. Germline V CDR1 and CDR2: DFQATT, SNEGSKA (reference sequence). V lost 0 bases, J lost 2 bases, and 7 bases lay in between. The CDR3 DNA follows: TGCAGTGCTAGAGAGGGGCGCAACTATGGCTACACCTTC. Amino acids: CSAREGRNYGYTF.

The chain uses TRBV10-2 and TRBJ2-7; TRBD1 matches 9 bases. This CDR3 region has 11 residues. V trimming: 5 bases; J trimming: 13 bases; junction bases outside the gene matches: 6. From germline, CDR1 is WSHSY and CDR2 SAAADI. The CDR3 sequence is CASSLRTGVYF. CDR3 sequence (DNA): TGCGCCAGCAGTCTTCGGACAGGGGTCTACTTC.